This entry lists 11 T cell receptor beta chains sequenced from one sample in a study of shared clonotypes between healthy human individuals. TCRdb keeps only in-frame clones here, not all; method: immunoSEQ multiplex PCR. The sample lists some 2,500,000 clones, roughly 90% seen once, with approximately 0.41% in the top ten. The sequenced sample consisted of naive CD4+ T cells from PBMCs. The subset is: CD45RA+ positively selected. The receptors stem from a man between 18 and 29 years old in good health. Some clones in this sample may be carry-over from other donors' samples.

In this sample, this clone turned up once. The chain employs TRBV5-1 and TRBJ2-1, with 8 bases lining up with TRBD2. CDR1 SGHRS and CDR2 YFSETQ come from the germline V gene. The CDR3 consists of 16 residues. The V gene end was trimmed by 6 bases and the J gene end by 4 bases; junction bases not matched to a gene: 12. CDR3 sequence: CASTILAASGYNEQFF. The CDR3 coding sequence is TGCGCCAGCACCATCCTCGCGGCTAGCGGGTACAATGAGCAGTTCTTC.

The rearrangement uses TRBV7-9 and TRBJ1-5; D not resolved. The CDR3 is 12 amino acids. V dropped 1 base and J dropped 10 bases, with 8 bases sitting between them. Germline V gene sequence: CDR1 SEHNR, CDR2 FQNEAQ (reference sequence). CDR3 DNA: TGTGCCAGCAGCTTAGACGGATCACCCCAGCATTTT. It yields the protein CASSLDGSPQHF.

The chain couples TRBV12-1 to TRBJ1-5. TRBV12-1 counts as a pseudogene. CDR3 length: 22 amino acids. The chain's CDR3 is CASSFGNLRPSLFFESNQPQHF. The CDR3 nucleotides read TGTGCCAGCAGCTTCGGAAATTTAAGACCATCCCTTTTTTTTGAGAGCAATCAGCCCCAGCATTTT.

The V gene is TRBV18, the J gene TRBJ2-1; 11 positions match TRBD1. CDR3 length: 15 amino acids. Germline CDR1 reads KGHSH; CDR2 reads LQKENI. V dropped 4 bases and J dropped 7; count of bases not matched to a gene: 6. The CDR3 coding sequence is TGTGCCAGCTCACAGGGGACAGGGGGTGTGAATGAGCAGTTCTTC. Encoded protein: CASSQGTGGVNEQFF.

The V call is TRBV4-2, the J call TRBJ2-1; D is ambiguous. This CDR3 region has 16 residues. Germline V gene lookup returns CDR1 LGHNA and CDR2 YNFKEQ. Trimming shortened V by 0 bases and J by 5 bases, and 14 bases separated the two germline ends. The CDR3 is CASSQERRLLNNEQFF. The DNA for the CDR3 is TGTGCCAGCAGCCAAGAGAGGCGACTCTTGAACAATGAGCAGTTCTTC.

The rearrangement links TRBV7-2 to TRBJ1-1, with TRBD1 matching 9 bases. V was pared by 4 bases and J by 1 base, with 13 bases of the junction left unmatched. Germline V CDR1 and CDR2: SGHTA, FQGNSA. This CDR3 is built from 18 residues. DNA of the CDR3: TGTGCCAGCAGCTATTACAAAACGGGACAGGGTACGAACACTGAAGCTTTCTTT. Amino acid sequence: CASSYYKTGQGTNTEAFF.

This clone was recorded a few times. The chain uses TRBV5-1 and TRBJ1-1; D uncertain. CDR1 SGHRS and CDR2 YFSETQ come from the germline V gene. Between the trimmed V and J ends, which lost 2 bases and 4 bases, there was a span of 12 bases. This CDR3 spans 14 amino acids. The CDR3 DNA sequence: TGCGCCAGCAGCTTCGGCCAGCTGAGCACTGAAGCTTTCTTT. Protein product: CASSFGQLSTEAFF.

This clone has just one count. The chain recombines TRBV5-1 with TRBJ1-3; D remains unclear. CDR1 is SGHRS, CDR2 YFSETQ, per germline. V dropped 0 bases and J dropped 0 bases, with 10 bases sitting between them. The CDR3 is made up of 16 amino acids. The CDR3 DNA reads as TGCGCCAGCAGCTTGGGACCGAAGTCCTCTGGAAACACCATATATTTT. Translated: CASSLGPKSSGNTIYF. The full variable domain, rest sourced from reference TRBV5-1 and TRBJ1-3, is KAGVTQTPRYLIKTRGQQVTLSCSPISGHRSVSWYQQTPGQGLQFLFEYFSETQRNKGNFPGRFSGRQFSNSRSEMNVSTLELGDSALYLCASSLGPKSSGNTIYFGEGSWLTVV.

The rearrangement uses TRBV10-1 and TRBJ2-7; 9 bases are shared with TRBD1. Germline V lookup: CDR1 WNHNN, CDR2 SYGVQD (reference sequence). This CDR3 has 12 residues. The V and J ends lost 10 bases and 4 bases, in that order; junction bases with no gene match: 5. In DNA form, the CDR3 reads TGCGCCACCTCCGGGACAGGGTACGAGCAGTACTTC. This encodes CATSGTGYEQYF.

Written as DNA, the CDR3 is TGTGCCAGCAGCCCTCCGGGACGGATGGTCTCTGGGGCCAACGTCCTGACTTTC. Protein: CASSPPGRMVSGANVLTF. J is TRBJ2-6 and V is TRBV7-2; D could derive from TRBD1 or TRBD2 (5 bases each). CDR3 size: 18 residues. The V gene's germline CDR1 is SGHTA and CDR2 FQGNSA. The V gene lost 5 bases and the J gene lost 0 bases, with 17 bases spanning the gap.

The chain is built from TRBV28 and TRBJ2-3, with TRBD2 matching over 9 bases. With V trimmed by 6 bases and J by 4 bases, 17 bases remained unmatched. The germline V gene encodes CDR1 MDHEN and CDR2 SYDVKM. There are 18 residues in the CDR3. For the CDR3, the DNA is TGTGCCAGCAGCCCCCCCCGGGGCGGGAGGGCCGGCGCAGATACGCAGTATTTT. Its translation: CASSPPRGGRAGADTQYF.